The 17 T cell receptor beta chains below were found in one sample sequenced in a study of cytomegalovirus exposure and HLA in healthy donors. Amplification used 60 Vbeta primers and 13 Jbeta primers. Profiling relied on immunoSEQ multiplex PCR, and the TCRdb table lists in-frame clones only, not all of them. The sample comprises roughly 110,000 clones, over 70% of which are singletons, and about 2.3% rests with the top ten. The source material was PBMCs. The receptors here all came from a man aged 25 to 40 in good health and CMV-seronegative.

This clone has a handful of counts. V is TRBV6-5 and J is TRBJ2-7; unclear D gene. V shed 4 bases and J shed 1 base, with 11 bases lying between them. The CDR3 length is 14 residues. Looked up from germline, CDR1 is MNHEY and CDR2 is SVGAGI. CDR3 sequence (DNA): TGTGCCAGCAGTTCAGGCCTCCCGTCCTACGAGCAGTACTTC. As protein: CASSSGLPSYEQYF.

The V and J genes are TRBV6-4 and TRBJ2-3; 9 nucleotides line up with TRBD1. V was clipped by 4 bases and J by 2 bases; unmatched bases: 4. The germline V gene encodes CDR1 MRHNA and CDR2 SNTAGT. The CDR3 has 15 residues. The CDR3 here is CASSVRTGDTDTQYF. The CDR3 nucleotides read TGTGCCAGCAGTGTCAGGACAGGGGACACAGATACGCAGTATTTT.

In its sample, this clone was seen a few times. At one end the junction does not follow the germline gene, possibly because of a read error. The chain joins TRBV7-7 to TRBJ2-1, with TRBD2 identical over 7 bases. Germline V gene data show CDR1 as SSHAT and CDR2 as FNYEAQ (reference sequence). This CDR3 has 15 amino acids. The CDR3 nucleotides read TGTGCTAGCAGCTTAATTCTAGCGGCCTACAATGAGCAGTTCTTC. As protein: CASSLILAAYNEQFF. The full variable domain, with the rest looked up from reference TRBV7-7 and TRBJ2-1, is GAGVSQSPRYKVTKRGQDVTLRCDPISSHATLYWYQQALGQGPEFLTYFNYEAQPDKSGLPSDRFSAERPEGSISTLTIQRTEQRDSAMYRCASSLILAAYNEQFFGPGTRLTVL.

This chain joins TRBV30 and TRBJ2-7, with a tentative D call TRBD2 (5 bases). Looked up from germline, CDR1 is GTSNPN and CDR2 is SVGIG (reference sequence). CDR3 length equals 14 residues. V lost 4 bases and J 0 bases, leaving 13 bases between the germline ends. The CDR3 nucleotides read TGTGCCTGGAAAGACCAGGAGGTCTCCTACGAGCAGTACTTC. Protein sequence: CAWKDQEVSYEQYF.

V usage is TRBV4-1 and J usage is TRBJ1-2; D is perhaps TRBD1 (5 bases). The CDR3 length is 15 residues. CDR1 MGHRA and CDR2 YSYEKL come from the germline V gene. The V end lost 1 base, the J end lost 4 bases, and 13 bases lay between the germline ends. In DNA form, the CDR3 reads TGCGCCAGCAGCCAAGGCACCGGGACTCTCTATGGCTACACCTTC. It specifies CASSQGTGTLYGYTF.

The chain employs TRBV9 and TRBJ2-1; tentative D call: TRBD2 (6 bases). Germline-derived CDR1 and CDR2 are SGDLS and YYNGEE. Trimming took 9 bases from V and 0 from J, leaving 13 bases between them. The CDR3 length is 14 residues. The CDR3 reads CATGDGSSYNEQFF. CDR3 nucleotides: TGTGCCACCGGGGACGGGAGCTCCTACAATGAGCAGTTCTTC.

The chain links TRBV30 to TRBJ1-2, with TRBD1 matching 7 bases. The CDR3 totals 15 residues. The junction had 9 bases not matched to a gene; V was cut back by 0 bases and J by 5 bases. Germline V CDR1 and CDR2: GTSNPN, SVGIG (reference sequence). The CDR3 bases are TGTGCCTGGAGTGTACTCGAGGGGGCTAGATATGGCTACACCTTC. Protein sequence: CAWSVLEGARYGYTF.

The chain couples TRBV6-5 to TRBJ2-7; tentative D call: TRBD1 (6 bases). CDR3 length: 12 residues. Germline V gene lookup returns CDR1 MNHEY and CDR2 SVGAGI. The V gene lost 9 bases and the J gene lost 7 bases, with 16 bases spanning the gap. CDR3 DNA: TGTGCCAGTGGGTACAGGGAAGAGGAGCAGTACTTC. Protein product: CASGYREEEQYF.

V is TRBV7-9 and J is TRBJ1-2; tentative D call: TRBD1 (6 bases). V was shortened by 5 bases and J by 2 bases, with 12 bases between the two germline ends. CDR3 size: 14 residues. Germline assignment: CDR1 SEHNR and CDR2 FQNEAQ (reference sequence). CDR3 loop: CASSVRQENYGYTF. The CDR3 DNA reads TGTGCCAGCAGCGTCCGACAGGAGAACTATGGCTACACCTTC.

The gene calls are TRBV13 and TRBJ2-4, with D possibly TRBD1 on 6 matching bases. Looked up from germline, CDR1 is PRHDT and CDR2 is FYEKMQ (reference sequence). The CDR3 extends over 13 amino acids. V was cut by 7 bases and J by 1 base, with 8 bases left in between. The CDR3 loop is CASTRGAKNIQYF. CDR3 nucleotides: TGTGCCAGCACTAGGGGGGCCAAAAACATTCAGTACTTC.

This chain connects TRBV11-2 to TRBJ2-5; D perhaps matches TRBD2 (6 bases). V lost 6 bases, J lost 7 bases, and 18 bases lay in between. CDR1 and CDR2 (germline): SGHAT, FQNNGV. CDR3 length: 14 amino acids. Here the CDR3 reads CASSSGTASRTQYF. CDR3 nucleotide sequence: TGTGCCAGCAGTTCCGGGACTGCTTCCAGGACCCAGTACTTC.

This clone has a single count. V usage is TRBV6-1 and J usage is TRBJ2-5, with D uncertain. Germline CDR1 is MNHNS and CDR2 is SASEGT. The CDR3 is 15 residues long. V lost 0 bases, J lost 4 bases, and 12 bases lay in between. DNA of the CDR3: TGTGCCAGCAGTGAAGCGCTTACAGCTCCAGAGACCCAGTACTTC. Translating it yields CASSEALTAPETQYF.

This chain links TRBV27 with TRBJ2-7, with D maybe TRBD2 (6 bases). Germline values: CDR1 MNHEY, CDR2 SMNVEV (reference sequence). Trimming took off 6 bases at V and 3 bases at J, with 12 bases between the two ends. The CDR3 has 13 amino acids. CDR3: CASSPAGLYEQYF. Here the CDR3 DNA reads TGTGCCAGCAGCCCCGCGGGGCTCTACGAGCAGTACTTC.

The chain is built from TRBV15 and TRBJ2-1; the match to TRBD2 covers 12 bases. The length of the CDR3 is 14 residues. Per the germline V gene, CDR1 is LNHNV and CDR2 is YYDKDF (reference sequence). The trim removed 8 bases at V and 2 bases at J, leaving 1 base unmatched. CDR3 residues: CATRTSGTYNEQFF. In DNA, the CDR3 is TGTGCCACCCGGACTAGCGGGACCTACAATGAGCAGTTCTTC. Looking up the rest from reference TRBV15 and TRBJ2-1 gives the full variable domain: DAMVIQNPRYQVTQFGKPVTLSCSQTLNHNVMYWYQQKSSQAPKLLFHYYDKDFNNEADTPDNFQSRRPNTSFCFLDIRSPGLGDTAMYLCATRTSGTYNEQFFGPGTRLTVL.

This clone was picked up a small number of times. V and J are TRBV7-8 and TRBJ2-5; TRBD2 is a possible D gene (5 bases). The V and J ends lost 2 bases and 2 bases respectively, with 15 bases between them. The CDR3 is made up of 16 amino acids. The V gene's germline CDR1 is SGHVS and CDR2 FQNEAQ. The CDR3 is CASSLRQSGGQETQYF. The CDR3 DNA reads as TGTGCCAGCAGCTTAAGACAATCTGGAGGACAAGAGACCCAGTACTTC.

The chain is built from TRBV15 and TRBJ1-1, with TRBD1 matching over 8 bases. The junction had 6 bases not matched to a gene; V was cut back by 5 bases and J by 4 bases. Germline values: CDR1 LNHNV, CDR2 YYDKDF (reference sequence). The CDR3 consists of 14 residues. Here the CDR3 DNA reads TGTGCCACCAGCGGTCGGACAGGGCTCACTGAAGCTTTCTTT. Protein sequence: CATSGRTGLTEAFF.

This CDR3 reads CASSLDREHYEQYF. The CDR3 coding sequence is TGCGCCAGCAGCTTGGACAGGGAACACTACGAGCAGTACTTC. The gene calls are TRBV5-1 and TRBJ2-7, with D tentatively TRBD1 (6 bases). From germline, CDR1 is SGHRS and CDR2 YFSETQ. This CDR3 is built from 14 residues. V was cut by 0 bases and J by 3 bases, with 10 bases left in between.